Given below is one T cell receptor beta chain in context. This entry comes from a study of human CD8 memory T cell subsets. This CDR3 contains 15 residues. Germline V gives CDR1 MGHRA, CDR2 YSYEKL. The authors made TCR beta libraries using UMI-labeled 5' RACE. TCRdb derives one entry per CDR3 protein from the 5' RACE reads, leaving out DNA. The sample data list about 6,500 distinct CDR3 sequences. Classification as TPEX applied to CCR7+ PD-1+ TIGIT+ early memory CD8+ T cells bearing exhausted-like traits. The sequence was collected from a human donor in good health. The J gene is TRBJ2-2, the V gene TRBV4-1; TCRdb's D gene call, TRBD1, goes unchecked for lack of DNA. Specimen: CD8+ T cells from PBMCs. The CDR3 sequence is CASTLGQTNTGELFF.